This T cell receptor (beta chain) was profiled in a study of blood T cell repertoires in COVID-19. For the study at large: Whether acute or convalescent, the COVID-19 samples came from the United States, Italy and Spain.

Per the authors' pipeline: Nucleated cell counts were estimated from reference gene primer amplification. The data were produced by immunoSEQ multiplex PCR, yet TCRdb's version contains in-frame clones alone and is incomplete. D and trimming come from the DNA, and the V and J calls and clone size come from that table. The sample lists roughly 260,000 clones, more than 75% seen once, with approximately 2.4% in the top ten. V lost 3 bases and J lost 4; bases outside the gene matches: 4. The CDR3 is 15 residues long. The germline gives CDR1 SGHVS, CDR2 FQNEAQ. Recovered status applied to Cohort 3 donors who had two consecutive negative PCRs. It also applied to those with clearance or with symptom resolution.

The source of this sequence is a young woman who had recovered from COVID-19. The gene calls are TRBV7-8 and TRBJ2-3; 10 nucleotides agree with TRBD2. Sample: PBMCs or T cells enriched from blood (not recorded which). The CDR3 loop reads CASSFGSGRPDTQYF. The CDR3 nucleotides are TGTGCCAGCAGCTTCGGTAGCGGGAGGCCAGATACGCAGTATTTT.